These T cell receptor beta chains were read from a single sample in a study of blood T cell repertoires in COVID-19. Assay used: immunoSEQ multiplex PCR; TCRdb lists only in-frame clones, some missing. The sample has roughly 380,000 clones, approximately 80% seen once; the top ten hold over 0.95%. Material for sequencing was peripheral blood. These receptors all come from a human donor with acute or convalescent COVID-19. The donor label of this sample is uncertain. The CDR3 runs from the conserved cysteine through the conserved F or W. D genes are given only for firm matches. The size of a clone is reported for some rows only, either as once, few or many, or as a class for expanded clones.

j_call clone_size v_call d_call cdr3_nt cdr3_aa
TRBJ2-2 NA TRBV18 TRBD1 TGTGCCAGCTCACCGAGACAGGGGGCCGCCACCGGGGAGCTGTTTTTT CASSPRQGAATGELFF
TRBJ2-5 NA TRBV19 TRBD2 TGTGCCACTAGCTTGAGCGGGAGTCGGGGGGAGACCCAGTACTTC CATSLSGSRGETQYF
TRBJ1-2 few TRBV6-5 TRBD1 TGTGCCAGCAGCACAGGGACAGGGGGTGGCTACACCTTC CASSTGTGGGYTF
TRBJ2-1 NA TRBV2 TRBD2 TGTGCCAGCAGTGGGCTCGGGACTAGCGGGGACATAGAGCAGTTCTTC CASSGLGTSGDIEQFF
TRBJ1-1 NA TRBV7-9 NA TGTGCCAGCAGCTTGGAGGGGAGTGAAGCTTTCTTT CASSLEGSEAFF
TRBJ1-1 NA TRBV29-1 NA TGCAGCGTTGTACAGGGGAACACTGAAGCTTTCTTT CSVVQGNTEAFF
TRBJ2-5 NA TRBV5-1 NA TGCGCCAGCAGCTTGGGTGGCGGGGAGACCCAGTACTTC CASSLGGGETQYF
TRBJ1-5 NA TRBV18 NA TGTGCCAGCTCCTCTACGAATCAGCCCCAGCATTTT CASSSTNQPQHF
TRBJ1-2 NA TRBV5-4 NA TGTGCCAGCAGCCGGGCAGGGAACTATGGCTACACCTTC CASSRAGNYGYTF
TRBJ2-7 NA TRBV29-1 TRBD2 TGCAGCGTTGAAGCGCTAGCGGGGGACGACTACGAGCAGTACTTC CSVEALAGDDYEQYF
TRBJ1-6 once TRBV19 NA TGTGCCAGTAGTATAGTTGGATCCGGGAATTCACCCCTCCACTTT CASSIVGSGNSPLHF
TRBJ1-5 NA TRBV7-2 TRBD1 TGTGCCAGCAGCTTCGGACAGGGGGCTATGCAGCCCCAGCATTTT CASSFGQGAMQPQHF
TRBJ2-6 NA TRBV3-1/TRBV3-2 TRBD1 TGTGCCAGCAGCCGGGGGGACAGGGGGCTCGGGGCCAACGTCCTGACTTTC CASSRGDRGLGANVLTF
TRBJ2-1 NA TRBV11-2 NA TGTGCCAGCAGCTTCCCGGGCTCCTACAATGAGCAGTTCTTC CASSFPGSYNEQFF
TRBJ1-6 NA TRBV27 NA TGTGCCACCAAGCGAACAGGAAACTCACCCCTCCACTTT CATKRTGNSPLHF
TRBJ1-3 once TRBV18 NA TGTGCCAGCTCAAAGGACAGCTCTGGAAACACCATATATTTT CASSKDSSGNTIYF
TRBJ2-5 NA TRBV5-1 NA TGCGCCAGCAGCTTGGCCCTTAGCTCCAACCAAGAGACCCAGTACTTC CASSLALSSNQETQYF
TRBJ2-2 NA TRBV28 NA TGTGCCAGCAGTTTAAATCCTAGTTTCACCGGGGAGCTGTTTTTT CASSLNPSFTGELFF
TRBJ2-1 NA TRBV18 TRBD2 TGTGCCAGCTCACCACCGAGGACTAGTAAACCCAATGAGCAGTTCTTC CASSPPRTSKPNEQFF
TRBJ1-5 once TRBV10-2 NA TGCGCCAGCAGTGAGGCGGGCGGGGGCAATCAGCCCCAGCATTTT CASSEAGGGNQPQHF
TRBJ2-7 NA TRBV3-1/TRBV3-2 TRBD2 TGTGCCAGCAGCCGTAGCGGGAGCGAGCAGTACTTC CASSRSGSEQYF
TRBJ1-1 NA TRBV2 NA TGTGCCAGCAGCGGGGACTACGGATCTGAAGCTTTCTTT CASSGDYGSEAFF